This T cell receptor beta chain is drawn from a study of technical replicates of blood from four donors. Using immunoSEQ multiplex PCR, the repertoire was profiled, and TCRdb retains in-frame clones only, with some absent. There are more than 65,000 clones in the sample; roughly 89% occur only once, and around 0.38% lies in the top ten. The germline V gene has CDR1 MNHNS and CDR2 SASEGT. The CDR3 totals 13 residues. Deletions cut 2 bases from V and 0 bases from J, with 4 bases between. The sequenced sample consisted of T cells isolated from PBMCs. This sequence joins TRBV6-1 and TRBJ1-1; D gene unclear. The TCR originated in a human donor in good health. CDR3 loop: CASSELMNTEAFF. Here the CDR3 DNA reads TGTGCCAGCAGTGAACTAATGAACACTGAAGCTTTCTTT.